This T cell receptor beta chain is from a study of read filtering for tumor transcriptome and immune sequencing. This clonotype has ten or more counts. In germline, CDR1 is SGHAT, CDR2 FQDESV (reference sequence). The length of the CDR3 is 14 residues. V lost 5 bases and J lost 0; bases outside the gene matches: 3. Molecular barcoded adaptors covering alpha/delta and beta/gamma chains were used on roughly 400 ng RNA. TCRdb called the reads again in MiXCR, with one record for every CDR3 protein. Of about 46,000 distinct CDR3 sequences detected, around 21% appear once; the ten largest clones hold 30% to 45%.

This TCR was sampled from a donor over 35 with multiple myeloma. Sequencing input: a population of CD138-negative cells sorted from bone marrow. V is TRBV11-1 and J is TRBJ2-7; TRBD1 aligns across 8 bases. CDR3 region: CASSLRGLSYEQYF. As DNA, the CDR3 is TGTGCCAGCAGCCTCAGGGGGCTCTCCTACGAGCAGTACTTC.